The 22 T cell receptor beta chains presented below share a single source sample, sequenced in a study of blood T cells in healthy people across ages. PCR was performed a second time for about 7 to 11 cycles using a sample-barcoded 5' primer and a J-beta primer mix. TCRdb reprocessed the 5' RACE reads via MiXCR and lists one record per CDR3 protein. The top ten hold around 13% of the sample, which has about 1.1 million distinct CDR3 sequences, about two fifths seen once. Input material: blood. Receptor source: a young man in good health.

The chain links TRBV25-1 to TRBJ2-1, with unresolved D. Germline V lookup: CDR1 MGHDK, CDR2 SYGVNS. CDR3 length: 12 amino acids. V was pared by 6 bases and J by 5 bases, with 8 bases between. For the CDR3, the DNA is TGTGCCAGCAGGCCTCTGAACAATGAGCAGTTCTTC. Its translation is CASRPLNNEQFF.

CDR3 loop: CASSEGPGAMNEQYF. The CDR3 nucleotides read TGTGCCAGCAGTGAAGGCCCCGGGGCGATGAACGAGCAGTACTTC. The chain has TRBV6-1 and TRBJ2-7, with D perhaps matching TRBD1 or TRBD2 (5 bases each). Germline lookup yields CDR1 MNHNS and CDR2 SASEGT. V was clipped by 1 base and J by 5 bases, with 15 bases between them. There are 15 residues in the CDR3.

The CDR3 coding sequence is TGTGCCAGCAGCCAAGACCCTCAAGTGGCCGCGTTTGGCGAGACCCAGTACTTC. Translated: CASSQDPQVAAFGETQYF. The V call is TRBV3-1, the J call TRBJ2-7; D call uncertain. The closer fit of TRBJ2-5 to the DNA end suggests the J call may be wrong. The CDR3 totals 18 residues. The germline CDR1 and CDR2 sequences are LGHDT and YNNKEL (reference sequence).

The rearrangement joins TRBV5-1 to TRBJ1-3, with D hard to call. The germline V gene encodes CDR1 SGHRS and CDR2 YFSETQ. V was clipped by 4 bases and J by 0 bases, with 8 bases between them. The CDR3 loop spans 14 amino acids. The CDR3 sequence: CASSVESSGNTIYF. CDR3 nucleotides: TGCGCCAGCAGCGTAGAGAGCTCTGGAAACACCATATATTTT.

This clonotype has at least ten counts. The chain carries TRBV9 and TRBJ1-1, with 11 bases aligning to TRBD1. CDR1 is SGDLS, CDR2 YYNGEE, per germline. With 4 bases clipped from V and 4 bases from J, the junction kept 3 bases outside the gene matches. This CDR3 comprises 14 residues. The CDR3 sequence: CASSRTGGGTEAFF. The CDR3, as DNA: TGTGCCAGCAGCCGGACAGGGGGCGGCACTGAAGCTTTCTTT.

In this sample, this clonotype turned up many times. This chain uses TRBV7-9 with TRBJ1-1; 7 bases are shared with TRBD1. CDR1 and CDR2 from the germline V gene are SEHNR and FQNEAQ (reference sequence). The J segment lost 5 bases and the V segment lost 5 bases, leaving 5 bases of the junction unmatched. The CDR3 runs 13 residues. The DNA for the CDR3 is TGTGCCAGCAGCCCTGGGACAGCAACTGAAGCTTTCTTT. It encodes CASSPGTATEAFF.

This clonotype was observed a few times. V usage is TRBV6-2 or TRBV6-3 and J usage is TRBJ2-1; a weak D match, TRBD1 (6 bases). The CDR3 length is 14 residues. The germline V and J ends were trimmed by 5 bases and 6 bases, with 14 bases remaining between them. In germline, CDR1 is MNHEY, CDR2 SVGEGT. The CDR3 is CASSLTGTRNEQFF. The CDR3 nucleotides read TGTGCCAGCAGTCTAACCGGGACACGCAATGAGCAGTTCTTC.

This clonotype was observed a few times. The V and J genes are TRBV4-2 and TRBJ1-5; the match to TRBD1 covers 10 bases. V lost 6 bases and J lost 2; bases outside the gene matches: 4. Germline V gives CDR1 LGHNA, CDR2 YNFKEQ. The CDR3 consists of 15 residues. The CDR3 DNA reads TGTGCCAGCAGGCGGGACAGGGGCGGCAATCAGCCCCAGCATTTT. Translating it yields CASRRDRGGNQPQHF.

This clonotype has just a few counts. Here the CDR3 DNA reads TGTGCCAGCAGCTTAGACAGGGAGAGGTCCTACAATGAGCAGTTCTTC. It encodes CASSLDRERSYNEQFF. The chain joins TRBV7-2 to TRBJ2-1; D possibly corresponds to TRBD1 (6 bases). Germline-derived CDR1 and CDR2 are SGHTA and FQGNSA. The ends were cut back, 1 base at V and 1 base at J, with 11 bases in the middle. The CDR3 extends over 16 amino acids.

In this sample, this clonotype turned up a few times. This chain uses TRBV27 with TRBJ2-1; D possibly corresponds to TRBD2 (6 bases). Germline CDR1 is MNHEY and CDR2 is SMNVEV (reference sequence). The CDR3 spans 14 residues. Between the trimmed V and J ends, which lost 5 bases and 8 bases, there was a span of 16 bases. CDR3 protein: CASSPQLAVHEQFF. The DNA of the CDR3 is TGTGCCAGCAGTCCCCAACTAGCAGTCCATGAGCAGTTCTTC.

This clonotype occurred a few times. This chain connects TRBV20-1 to TRBJ1-2, with 10 bases lining up with TRBD1. Germline V gives CDR1 DFQATT, CDR2 SNEGSKA (reference sequence). The ends lost 3 bases at V and 7 bases at J; junction bases unmatched: 5. The CDR3 runs 13 residues. CDR3 nucleotides: TGCAGTGCTAGCCATCGGGACAGGGGTGGCTACACCTTC. Translated, it gives CSASHRDRGGYTF.

This clonotype has a count of ten or more. The CDR3 DNA follows: TGTGCCAGCAGTTTTGCGCGGCCGTCCGGTACGCAGTATTTT. It codes for CASSFARPSGTQYF. The chain couples TRBV12-3 or TRBV12-4 to TRBJ2-3; D is undetermined. CDR3 length: 14 residues. Trimming pared 3 bases from V and 8 bases from J, leaving 15 bases between.

This chain links TRBV7-8 with TRBJ2-5; TRBD2 matches 7 bases. CDR1 SGHVS and CDR2 FQNEAQ come from the germline V gene. This CDR3 comprises 15 residues. V shed 3 bases and J 7 bases; nucleotides not matched to a gene: 11. CDR3 in DNA: TGTGCCAGCAGCTTTGCCCGGGACTACAAACGGACCCAGTACTTC. Translated, it gives CASSFARDYKRTQYF.

V gene TRBV7-2 combines with J gene TRBJ1-2; D is unclear. The germline V gene encodes CDR1 SGHTA and CDR2 FQGNSA. This CDR3 comprises 14 residues. Trimming shortened V by 4 bases and J by 4 bases, and 13 bases separated the two germline ends. The CDR3 DNA is TGTGCCAGCAGCTCTGGACGGGAACTCTATGGCTACACCTTC. Translated: CASSSGRELYGYTF.

The chain joins TRBV7-3 to TRBJ1-1; D remains ambiguous. Deletions cut 2 bases from V and 7 bases from J, with 11 bases between. Germline loops: CDR1 SGHTA, CDR2 FQGTGA. The CDR3 is made up of 13 amino acids. The CDR3 loop reads CASSLVVGGEAFF. The CDR3 DNA reads as TGTGCCAGCAGCTTAGTTGTGGGCGGTGAAGCTTTCTTT.

CDR3 bases: TGTGCCAGCACGGGGCCAGCGGACTATGGCTACACCTTC. Amino acids: CASTGPADYGYTF. J is TRBJ1-2 and V is TRBV12-3 or TRBV12-4, with TRBD1 as a possible D gene (5 bases). This CDR3 region has 13 residues. The V end was cut by 7 bases, the J end by 3 bases, with 12 bases between.

With regard to this clonotype: Relative to the germline gene, one junction end is altered; a read error may explain this. The chain employs TRBV12-3 or TRBV12-4 and TRBJ1-2; D unclear. This CDR3 has 12 amino acids. Here the CDR3 reads CASSPQYYGNTF. CDR3 DNA: TGTGCCAGCAGCCCCCAGTACTATGGCAACACCTTC.

The chain carries TRBV10-3 and TRBJ1-6; TRBD1 aligns across 7 bases. There are 16 residues in the CDR3. Germline V gives CDR1 ENHRY, CDR2 SYGVKD. Trimming at V came to 3 bases and at J to 5 bases, leaving 7 bases not matched to a gene. CDR3 nucleotide sequence: TGTGCCATCAGTGATGTAGGACAGGCCAATAATTCACCCCTCCACTTT. Translated: CAISDVGQANNSPLHF.

The chain recombines TRBV5-8 with TRBJ2-1; D is perhaps TRBD1 (6 bases). Germline V gene data show CDR1 as SGHTS and CDR2 as YDEGEE. The CDR3 has 16 residues. Trimming removed 4 bases at V and 5 bases at J, with 19 bases between. The chain's CDR3 is CASSPRYRTDNNEQFF. The CDR3 bases are TGTGCCAGCAGCCCAAGATATCGGACAGACAACAATGAGCAGTTCTTC.

The chain carries TRBV9 and TRBJ2-3; TRBD1 agrees at 8 bases. The CDR3 extends over 16 amino acids. CDR1 and CDR2 from the germline V gene are SGDLS and YYNGEE. Unmatched junction bases numbered 11, after V lost 6 bases and J lost 2 bases. The CDR3 reads CASTRKGQEATDTQYF. The CDR3 region has the DNA TGTGCCAGCACTAGAAAGGGACAGGAAGCCACAGATACGCAGTATTTT.

Only one count was recorded for this clonotype. The chain joins TRBV7-2 to TRBJ1-5; 8 nucleotides line up with TRBD1. J was trimmed by 11 bases and V by 4 bases; bases with no gene match: 10. The CDR3 is 14 residues long. Germline V gives CDR1 SGHTA, CDR2 FQGNSA. CDR3: CASSSLDREGAQHF. DNA for the CDR3: TGTGCCAGCAGCTCCCTGGACAGGGAAGGAGCCCAGCATTTT.

This clonotype was detected a few times. V is TRBV12-3 or TRBV12-4 and J is TRBJ1-5; possible D gene TRBD1, 5 bases. Deletions cut 5 bases from V and 6 bases from J, with 17 bases between. CDR3 length equals 15 residues. The CDR3 region has the DNA TGTGCCAGCAGTCCCCGGCCTACTGGGGGTCAGCCCCAGCATTTT. This encodes CASSPRPTGGQPQHF.